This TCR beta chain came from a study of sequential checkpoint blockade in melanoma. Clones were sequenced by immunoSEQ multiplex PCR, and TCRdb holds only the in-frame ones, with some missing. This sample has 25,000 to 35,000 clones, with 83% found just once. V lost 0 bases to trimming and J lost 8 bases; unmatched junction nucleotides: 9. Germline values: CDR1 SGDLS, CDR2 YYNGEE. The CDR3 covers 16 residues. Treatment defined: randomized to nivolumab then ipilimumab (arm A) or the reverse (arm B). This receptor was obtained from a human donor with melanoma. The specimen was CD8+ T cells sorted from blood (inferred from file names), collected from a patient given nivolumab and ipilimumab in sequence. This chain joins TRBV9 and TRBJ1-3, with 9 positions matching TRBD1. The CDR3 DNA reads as TGTGCCAGCAGCGTAGGTCCGGGACAGGGTTCGGACACCATATATTTT. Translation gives CASSVGPGQGSDTIYF.